These 22 T cell receptor beta chains came from one sample sequenced in a study of neurological immune-mediated disorders (dated by TCRdb to the late 2010s). Receptor libraries were prepared by 5' RACE. Sequencing instrument: Illumina HiSeq 2500. Using fastp at Q25 and MiXCR, TCRdb reprocessed the public reads and kept productive beta chains. Every distinct CDR3 protein forms one entry, paired with its most common genes and DNA. This sample lists about 66,000 distinct CDR3 sequences; nearly 3.5% were detected once. Clones ranked in the top ten supply roughly 3.7% of the sample. The sample taken for sequencing was PBMCs. These receptors came from a man aged 35 to 55 with multiple sclerosis.

This clonotype was counted at least ten times. The genes are TRBV7-9 and TRBJ1-1; TRBD1 is a possible D gene (6 bases). The germline gives CDR1 SEHNR, CDR2 FQNEAQ (reference sequence). The CDR3 spans 14 residues. Trimming took off 2 bases at V and 3 bases at J, with 10 bases between the two ends. The CDR3 protein is CASSLYQGHTEAFF. CDR3 sequence (DNA): TGTGCCAGCAGCTTATATCAGGGGCACACTGAAGCTTTCTTT.

The sample holds many counts of this clonotype. The chain is built from TRBV20-1 and TRBJ1-5; TRBD1 is a possible D gene (5 bases). CDR3 length: 15 residues. CDR1 is DFQATT and CDR2 is SNEGSKA in the germline V gene (reference sequence). Trimming removed 1 base at V and 4 bases at J, with 14 bases between. The DNA for the CDR3 is TGCAGTGCTAGAGTAAGTGGGGCAGGGAATCAGCCCCAGCATTTT. This sequence encodes CSARVSGAGNQPQHF.

This clonotype was seen repeatedly, ten times or more. The chain combines TRBV6-5 with TRBJ1-5, with no clear D. Germline CDR1 and CDR2: MNHEY and SVGAGI. Between the trimmed V and J ends, which lost 6 bases and 1 base, there was a span of 10 bases. CDR3 length: 14 residues. The CDR3 region has the DNA TGTGCCAGCAGCCCCGCCGTCAGCAATCAGCCCCAGCATTTT. This codes for CASSPAVSNQPQHF.

This clonotype was seen a handful of times. A single base separates this from a much larger clone, so it may be a read error. The chain joins TRBV6-1 to TRBJ2-4; D is unclear. CDR1 and CDR2 from the germline V gene are MNHNS and SASEGT. The CDR3 runs 14 residues. This CDR3 reads CASSESRTKKIQYF. The DNA of the CDR3 is TGTGCCAGCAGTGAATCCCGTACCAAAAAAATTCAGTACTTC.

Ten or more counts support this clonotype. The chain couples TRBV3-1 to TRBJ1-2; no clear D gene. CDR1 LGHDT and CDR2 YNNKEL come from the germline V gene (reference sequence). The CDR3 covers 12 residues. Deletions cut 0 bases from V and 6 bases from J, with 5 bases between. CDR3 residues: CASSQESHGYTF. CDR3 bases: TGTGCCAGCAGCCAAGAAAGCCATGGCTACACCTTC.

This clonotype was found many times. The V and J genes are TRBV20-1 and TRBJ2-5; 8 bases are a match to TRBD2. CDR1 DFQATT and CDR2 SNEGSKA come from the germline V gene (reference sequence). The CDR3 has 15 residues. V lost 6 bases and J lost 1; bases outside the gene matches: 10. The chain's CDR3 is CSAPSSGLRQETQYF. In DNA form, the CDR3 reads TGCAGTGCCCCGTCTAGCGGGCTCCGCCAAGAGACCCAGTACTTC.

This clonotype was detected many times. The genes are TRBV18 and TRBJ2-2, with unresolved D. The CDR3 has 11 amino acids. V lost 4 bases and J 5 bases, leaving 2 bases between the germline ends. The germline gives CDR1 KGHSH, CDR2 LQKENI. The CDR3 coding sequence is TGTGCCAGCTCACGAACCGGGGAGCTGTTTTTT. Translating gives CASSRTGELFF.

This clonotype was observed many times. The rearrangement uses TRBV5-1 and TRBJ2-3; D unclear. Germline V CDR1 and CDR2: SGHRS, YFSETQ. CDR3 length: 12 residues. The ends were cut back, 4 bases at V and 6 bases at J, with 9 bases in the middle. The DNA for the CDR3 is TGCGCCAGCAGCACCACTCGGGATACGCAGTATTTT. Translation: CASSTTRDTQYF.

This clonotype showed up many times. The V and J genes are TRBV29-1 and TRBJ2-5, with TRBD1 as a possible D gene (5 bases). The CDR3 is 12 residues long. V was pared by 4 bases and J by 5 bases, with 11 bases between. The V gene's germline CDR1 is SQVTM and CDR2 ANQGSEA. CDR3 amino acids: CSVVLGRETQYF. The CDR3 DNA is TGCAGCGTTGTTCTGGGGCGGGAGACCCAGTACTTC.

There are many counts of this clonotype. The chain joins TRBV27 to TRBJ2-1, with D possibly matching TRBD1 (5 bases). Looked up from germline, CDR1 is MNHEY and CDR2 is SMNVEV (reference sequence). This CDR3 region has 15 residues. V was pared by 2 bases and J by 1 base, with 9 bases between. CDR3 DNA: TGTGCCAGCAGTTTAGGGGCAACTTCCTACAATGAGCAGTTCTTC. This translates into CASSLGATSYNEQFF.

This clonotype came up many times. The gene calls are TRBV4-1 and TRBJ1-5, with unresolved D. Per germline, CDR1 MGHRA and CDR2 YSYEKL. Trimming pared 0 bases from V and 0 bases from J, leaving 9 bases between. The CDR3 loop spans 16 amino acids. CDR3 nucleotide sequence: TGCGCCAGCAGCCAAGATGACGGCAATAGCAATCAGCCCCAGCATTTT. Translating gives CASSQDDGNSNQPQHF.

This clonotype was detected many times. The V and J genes are TRBV18 and TRBJ2-1; no reliable D call. Trimming cost V 3 bases and J 9 bases, with 6 bases left between them. In germline, CDR1 is KGHSH, CDR2 LQKENI. The CDR3 has 11 residues. CDR3 sequence: CASSPSIEQFF. The CDR3 nucleotides read TGTGCCAGCTCACCGAGTATTGAGCAGTTCTTC.

V is TRBV10-3 and J is TRBJ2-5; 9 bases match TRBD1. CDR1 and CDR2 from the germline V gene are ENHRY and SYGVKD. After removal of 2 bases from V and 14 bases from J, the junction contained 15 bases not matched to a gene. The CDR3 has 15 residues. The CDR3 nucleotides are TGTGCCATCAGTGAGGGGGACAGGGTGGAAGAGACCTATTACTTC. The encoded protein is CAISEGDRVEETYYF.

Ten or more counts support this clonotype. V gene TRBV7-2 combines with J gene TRBJ2-1, with TRBD2 identical over 8 bases. CDR3 length: 15 residues. V dropped 5 bases and J dropped 6; count of bases not matched to a gene: 9. Germline CDR1 reads SGHTA; CDR2 reads FQGNSA. CDR3 in DNA: TGTGCCAGCAGCCCCCTTCGGGGGGGAGGCAATGAGCAGTTCTTC. This sequence encodes CASSPLRGGGNEQFF.

The sample holds many counts of this clonotype. The chain carries TRBV5-6 and TRBJ2-7; TRBD1 aligns across 7 bases. The CDR3 consists of 13 residues. Germline CDR1 reads SGHDT; CDR2 reads YYEEEE. V gave up 5 bases and J gave up 3 bases; unmatched junction bases: 5. The DNA for the CDR3 is TGTGCCAGCAGAGGGACAGCCCGCTACGAGCAGTACTTC. It specifies CASRGTARYEQYF. Full variable domain (rest looked up from reference TRBV5-6 and TRBJ2-7): DAGVTQSPTHLIKTRGQQVTLRCSPKSGHDTVSWYQQALGQGPQFIFQYYEEEERQRGNFPDRFSGHQFPNYSSELNVNALLLGDSALYLCASRGTARYEQYFGPGTRLTVT.

V is TRBV30 and J is TRBJ2-7, with 12 bases aligning to TRBD2. Germline V lookup: CDR1 GTSNPN, CDR2 SVGIG (reference sequence). This CDR3 comprises 15 residues. Germline trimming cut 1 base from V and 1 base from J; bases unmatched to any gene: 2. For the CDR3, the DNA is TGTGCCTGGAGTGCGGGACTAGCGGGTTCCTACGAGCAGTACTTC. It codes for CAWSAGLAGSYEQYF.

There are a few counts of this clonotype. The chain uses TRBV18 and TRBJ1-1, with 7 positions matching TRBD1. After removal of 6 bases from V and 3 bases from J, the junction contained 7 bases not matched to a gene. There are 14 residues in the CDR3. Germline CDR1 KGHSH, CDR2 LQKENI. CDR3 bases: TGTGCCAGCTCCCGGGAGACAGGGCACACTGAAGCTTTCTTT. This codes for CASSRETGHTEAFF.

Comments on this clonotype: A much larger clone is a single base away; this may be a read error. The chain has TRBV18 and TRBJ2-7; 9 bases line up with TRBD1. The CDR3 has 14 amino acids. V lost 4 bases and J lost 1; bases outside the gene matches: 2. The germline gives CDR1 KGHSH, CDR2 LQKENI. The chain's CDR3 is CASSQGTGSYEQYF. CDR3 in DNA: TGTGCCAGCTCACAAGGGACAGGGTCCTACGAGCAGTACTTC.

This clonotype was detected ten times or more. This chain joins TRBV24-1 and TRBJ2-5; 11 nucleotides agree with TRBD1. V gave up 3 bases and J gave up 4 bases; unmatched junction bases: 3. CDR3 size: 15 residues. Germline-derived CDR1 and CDR2 are KGHDR and SFDVKD. CDR3 region: CATSDADRGLETQYF. The CDR3 DNA follows: TGTGCCACCAGTGATGCGGACAGGGGGCTAGAGACCCAGTACTTC.

In its sample, this clonotype was seen many times. The V gene is TRBV4-1, the J gene TRBJ2-2; 9 bases are a match to TRBD1. CDR3 length equals 17 residues. Germline-derived CDR1 and CDR2 are MGHRA and YSYEKL. The ends lost 1 base at V and 8 bases at J; junction bases unmatched: 11. The CDR3 nucleotides read TGCGCCAGCAGCCAAGGGCCCGGGACAGGGAAATCGGGGGAGCTGTTTTTT. As protein: CASSQGPGTGKSGELFF.

This clonotype was recorded many times. The genes are TRBV27 and TRBJ2-3; the D gene is possibly TRBD1 (6 bases). The CDR3 contains 17 residues. The germline V gene has CDR1 MNHEY and CDR2 SMNVEV (reference sequence). The V gene lost 5 bases and the J gene lost 3 bases, with 21 bases spanning the gap. CDR3 loop: CASSTLDSDKGTDTQYF. The CDR3 DNA reads as TGTGCCAGCAGTACACTGGACAGTGACAAGGGGACAGATACGCAGTATTTT.

This clonotype was detected ten times or more. The V and J genes are TRBV15 and TRBJ2-3; D is unresolved. The germline V gene has CDR1 LNHNV and CDR2 YYDKDF (reference sequence). This CDR3 spans 13 amino acids. V was pared by 2 bases and J by 6 bases, with 9 bases between. CDR3 amino acids: CATSRPLLDTQYF. The CDR3, as DNA: TGTGCCACCAGCAGACCCCTTCTGGATACGCAGTATTTT.